The 32 T cell receptor beta chains below were found in one sample sequenced in a study of radiotherapy plus CTLA-4 blockade in lung cancer (dated by TCRdb to the late 2010s). Libraries were prepared through the immunoSEQ multiplex PCR assay. TCRdb retrieved this table from immuneACCESS and kept in-frame rearrangements only. Not all clones are present; in checked studies, unresolved V genes account for under half, and no reason is known for the remainder. Counted in this sample were roughly 44,000 clones; approximately 76% of them appeared once. Of the sample, over 8.5% is held by the ten largest clones. Sequenced material: peripheral blood, taken from a patient treated with radiotherapy plus ipilimumab. These receptors were collected from a human donor with non-small cell lung cancer who had stable disease on radiotherapy plus ipilimumab.

The chain couples TRBV5-1 to TRBJ1-5; TRBD1 is a possible D gene (5 bases). The CDR3 runs to 14 residues. V lost 4 bases to trimming and J lost 5 bases, with 13 bases between them. CDR1 is SGHRS, CDR2 YFSETQ, per germline. CDR3: CASSTGTADQPQHF. For the CDR3, the DNA is TGCGCCAGCAGCACCGGGACGGCCGATCAGCCCCAGCATTTT.

V usage is TRBV27 and J usage is TRBJ2-5; D perhaps matches TRBD2 (6 bases). CDR1 and CDR2 (germline): MNHEY, SMNVEV (reference sequence). This CDR3 is 13 amino acids long. Trimming pared 8 bases from V and 4 bases from J, leaving 14 bases between. The CDR3 loop is CASSWRERETQYF. DNA for the CDR3: TGTGCCAGCTCCTGGAGGGAGCGAGAGACCCAGTACTTC.

The chain is built from TRBV5-8 and TRBJ2-3; TRBD2 is a possible D gene (5 bases). Germline V gene data show CDR1 as SGHTS and CDR2 as YDEGEE. There are 15 residues in the CDR3. With 6 bases removed from V and 6 bases from J, the gap between germline ends came to 20 bases. The CDR3: CASTNGMRFEDTQYF. CDR3 DNA: TGTGCCAGCACCAACGGGATGAGATTTGAGGATACGCAGTATTTT.

The rearrangement uses TRBV11-3 and TRBJ1-3; 7 bases are shared with TRBD1. The CDR3 is 16 amino acids. The junction had 10 bases not matched to a gene; V was cut back by 5 bases and J by 3 bases. Germline loops: CDR1 SGHNT, CDR2 YENEEA. The CDR3 loop reads CASSPRANRGGNTIYF. The DNA of the CDR3 is TGTGCCAGCAGCCCCCGGGCGAACAGGGGTGGAAACACCATATATTTT.

The chain uses TRBV6-1 and TRBJ1-2, with TRBD1 matching 11 bases. This CDR3 comprises 15 residues. Germline assignment: CDR1 MNHNS and CDR2 SASEGT. J gave up 4 bases and V 7 bases, and 8 bases lay outside the gene matches. The CDR3 DNA sequence: TGTGCCAGCACCGGACAGGGGGCGCGTGGCTATGGCTACACCTTC. It specifies CASTGQGARGYGYTF.

CDR3 sequence reads: CASSLFGGADNQPQHF. CDR3 in DNA: TGTGCCAGCAGTTTATTTGGGGGGGCGGACAATCAGCCCCAGCATTTT. This chain connects TRBV28 to TRBJ1-5; a weak D match, TRBD1 (6 bases). V was clipped by 1 base and J by 3 bases, with 13 bases between them. From germline, CDR1 is MDHEN and CDR2 SYDVKM. This CDR3 contains 16 residues.

The CDR3 loop reads CASIGTGPPSEAFF. The CDR3, as DNA: TGTGCCAGCATTGGGACAGGGCCTCCATCTGAAGCTTTCTTT. The gene calls are TRBV2 and TRBJ1-1; 9 bases agree with TRBD1. The germline V gene has CDR1 SNHLY and CDR2 FYNNEI. After removal of 7 bases from V and 6 bases from J, the junction contained 9 bases not matched to a gene. This CDR3 is built from 14 residues.

This clone was seen at least ten times. J is TRBJ1-3 and V is TRBV6-6, with 7 bases fitting TRBD1. The CDR3 is made up of 14 amino acids. The germline V gene encodes CDR1 MNHNY and CDR2 SVGAGI (reference sequence). The ends lost 5 bases at V and 2 bases at J; junction bases unmatched: 3. The CDR3 DNA follows: TGTGCCAGCAGTACCGGACAGGCTGGAAACACCATATATTTT. The encoded protein is CASSTGQAGNTIYF.

This chain uses TRBV27 with TRBJ1-2; no reliable D call. Germline CDR1 and CDR2: MNHEY and SMNVEV (reference sequence). This CDR3 has 14 residues. V lost 0 bases, J lost 7 bases, and 12 bases lay in between. For the CDR3, the DNA is TGTGCCAGCAGTTTATCGGTCAGTGGAATTGGCTACACCTTC. Translated, it gives CASSLSVSGIGYTF.

This clone appeared a few times. The gene calls are TRBV6-5 and TRBJ1-3; D ambiguous. This CDR3 region has 13 residues. Germline assignment: CDR1 MNHEY and CDR2 SVGAGI. Trimming stripped 5 bases from V and 0 bases from J, with 5 bases between. The CDR3 reads CASSHSSGNTIYF. Here the CDR3 DNA reads TGTGCCAGCAGTCACAGCTCTGGAAACACCATATATTTT.

The rearrangement uses TRBV5-1 and TRBJ1-3, with unresolved D. The CDR3 loop spans 13 amino acids. V shed 7 bases and J shed 0 bases, with 8 bases lying between them. Germline V gives CDR1 SGHRS, CDR2 YFSETQ. In DNA form, the CDR3 reads TGCGCCAGCGGGGATACCTCTGGAAACACCATATATTTT. Protein: CASGDTSGNTIYF.

V gene TRBV6-5 combines with J gene TRBJ2-1; the match to TRBD1 covers 9 bases. Trimming cost V 6 bases and J 5 bases; bases outside gene matches: 5. CDR1 MNHEY and CDR2 SVGAGI come from the germline V gene. This CDR3 spans 14 amino acids. The CDR3 DNA sequence: TGTGCCAGCAGAGGACAGGGGCTCCACAATGAGCAGTTCTTC. Amino acid sequence: CASRGQGLHNEQFF.

The chain couples TRBV30 to TRBJ1-2; D is uncertain. V lost 4 bases, J lost 4 bases, and 13 bases lay in between. This CDR3 contains 13 residues. The V gene's germline CDR1 is GTSNPN and CDR2 SVGIG (reference sequence). Written as DNA, the CDR3 is TGTGCCTGGAATCGGGCCGGTAGCTATGGCTACACCTTC. It codes for CAWNRAGSYGYTF.

In regard to this clone: The sample contains more than one DNA sequence encoding this CDR3. The chain recombines TRBV5-1 with TRBJ2-5; 8 bases match TRBD2. Trimming at V came to 0 bases and at J to 4 bases, leaving 2 bases not matched to a gene. The CDR3 is 14 amino acids. The germline V gene has CDR1 SGHRS and CDR2 YFSETQ. Written as DNA, the CDR3 is TGCGCCAGCAGCTTGGGGCTAGCGGGAGAGACCCAGTACTTC. Translating gives CASSLGLAGETQYF.

Here the CDR3 reads CASSLLESARDQETQYF. CDR3 coding DNA: TGTGCCAGCAGCTTATTAGAATCGGCGAGGGACCAAGAGACCCAGTACTTC. The chain links TRBV7-9 to TRBJ2-5, with D tentatively TRBD2 (5 bases). This CDR3 region has 17 residues. Trimming cost V 2 bases and J 0 bases, with 16 bases left between them. Germline CDR1 SEHNR, CDR2 FQNEAQ (reference sequence).

The V gene is TRBV7-8, the J gene TRBJ1-5; perhaps TRBD1 as D (5 bases). Germline V gene lookup returns CDR1 SGHVS and CDR2 FQNEAQ. Deletions cut 2 bases from V and 1 base from J, with 12 bases between. CDR3 length: 16 amino acids. This CDR3 reads CASSLYGGLSNQPQHF. The CDR3 bases are TGTGCCAGCAGCTTATATGGGGGTCTCAGCAATCAGCCCCAGCATTTT.

V is TRBV6-5 and J is TRBJ2-1, with a tentative D call TRBD2 (6 bases). The CDR3 totals 15 residues. V was cut by 6 bases and J by 3 bases, with 15 bases left in between. Germline-derived CDR1 and CDR2 are MNHEY and SVGAGI. The CDR3 sequence: CASSASGEHYNEQFF. In DNA, the CDR3 is TGTGCCAGCAGCGCCTCGGGGGAACACTACAATGAGCAGTTCTTC.

The chain joins TRBV6-5 to TRBJ2-7; perhaps TRBD1 as D (6 bases). CDR3 length equals 13 residues. Looked up from germline, CDR1 is MNHEY and CDR2 is SVGAGI. The germline V and J ends were trimmed by 4 bases and 4 bases, with 11 bases remaining between them. CDR3 in amino acids: CASSWSRGYEQYF. As DNA, the CDR3 is TGTGCCAGCAGTTGGAGCAGGGGATACGAGCAGTACTTC.

V is TRBV11-2 and J is TRBJ2-2; 8 bases fit TRBD1. Germline V CDR1 and CDR2: SGHAT, FQNNGV. The CDR3 is 15 amino acids. V shed 3 bases and J 3 bases; nucleotides not matched to a gene: 3. CDR3 DNA sequence: TGTGCCAGCAGCTTCAGGGGGCCTTACACCGGGGAGCTGTTTTTT. Translation gives CASSFRGPYTGELFF.

V and J are TRBV28 and TRBJ1-3; weak D call: TRBD1 (5 bases). Germline V lookup: CDR1 MDHEN, CDR2 SYDVKM. The V gene lost 6 bases and the J gene lost 0 bases, with 9 bases spanning the gap. The length of the CDR3 is 14 residues. The CDR3 here is CASRGRFSGNTIYF. CDR3 nucleotide sequence: TGTGCCAGCAGGGGACGGTTCTCTGGAAACACCATATATTTT.

This sequence joins TRBV14 and TRBJ1-4, with TRBD1 identical over 8 bases. The germline V gene has CDR1 SGHDN and CDR2 FVKESK. After removal of 3 bases from V and 7 bases from J, the junction contained 10 bases not matched to a gene. The CDR3 totals 16 residues. The CDR3 region has the DNA TGTGCCAGCAGCCAGGCGTGGACAGGGTCGGGTGAAAAACTGTTTTTT. It specifies CASSQAWTGSGEKLFF.

This sequence joins TRBV2 and TRBJ2-3; 10 bases match TRBD2. The CDR3 consists of 14 residues. From germline, CDR1 is SNHLY and CDR2 FYNNEI. CDR3 DNA sequence: TGTGCATCAGGCCTAGCGGGGGTTCGGGATACGCAGTATTTT. Its translation is CASGLAGVRDTQYF.

This clone came up once. The V gene is TRBV7-9, the J gene TRBJ2-2; no clear D. There are 11 residues in the CDR3. Germline lookup yields CDR1 SEHNR and CDR2 FQNEAQ (reference sequence). V was cut by 7 bases and J by 7 bases, with 7 bases left in between. CDR3 amino acids: CASTDGGELFF. CDR3 in DNA: TGTGCCAGCACCGACGGCGGGGAGCTGTTTTTT.

This chain connects TRBV27 to TRBJ2-2; 8 nucleotides match TRBD2. CDR3 length: 16 amino acids. Germline trimming cut 5 bases from V and 2 bases from J; bases unmatched to any gene: 7. CDR1 MNHEY and CDR2 SMNVEV come from the germline V gene (reference sequence). The CDR3 bases are TGTGCCAGCAGTACCTCCGGGACTAGTAACACCGGGGAGCTGTTTTTT. Translating gives CASSTSGTSNTGELFF.

The chain employs TRBV28 and TRBJ2-7; TRBD1 agrees at 9 bases. V lost 6 bases, J lost 6 bases, and 9 bases stayed unmatched. Germline lookup yields CDR1 MDHEN and CDR2 SYDVKM. The CDR3 loop spans 14 amino acids. CDR3 residues: CASRTSGTGIEQYF. CDR3 bases: TGTGCCAGCAGGACCTCCGGGACAGGGATCGAGCAGTACTTC. The complete variable domain, with remaining parts taken from reference TRBV28 and TRBJ2-7, reads DVKVTQSSRYLVKRTGEKVFLECVQDMDHENMFWYRQDPGLGLRLIYFSYDVKMKEKGDIPEGYSVSREKKERFSLILESASTNQTSMYLCASRTSGTGIEQYFGPGTRLTVT.

This chain uses TRBV5-6 with TRBJ2-1; D gene uncertain. Trimming left V 2 bases short and J 4 bases short, with 1 base between. The CDR3 loop spans 11 amino acids. Germline assignment: CDR1 SGHDT and CDR2 YYEEEE. The CDR3 reads CASSFYNEQFF. In DNA, the CDR3 is TGTGCCAGCAGCTTTTACAATGAGCAGTTCTTC.

The chain combines TRBV27 with TRBJ1-2; no clear D. This CDR3 comprises 14 residues. CDR1 MNHEY and CDR2 SMNVEV come from the germline V gene (reference sequence). Deletions cut 0 bases from V and 2 bases from J, with 7 bases between. The CDR3 spells CASSLSSHNYGYTF. The CDR3 bases are TGTGCCAGCAGTTTATCCTCGCACAACTATGGCTACACCTTC.

This chain connects TRBV18 to TRBJ2-2; 7 nucleotides align to TRBD1. Germline V lookup: CDR1 KGHSH, CDR2 LQKENI. V trimming: 6 bases; J trimming: 6 bases; junction bases outside the gene matches: 16. This CDR3 contains 17 residues. The CDR3 reads CASSPQGGQAFAGELFF. The CDR3, as DNA: TGTGCCAGCTCCCCCCAAGGTGGACAGGCCTTCGCCGGGGAGCTGTTTTTT.

The CDR3 here is CASGLGQSYEQYF. DNA for the CDR3: TGTGCTAGTGGTTTGGGACAGTCCTACGAGCAGTACTTC. The chain combines TRBV12-5 with TRBJ2-7, with D possibly matching TRBD1 (5 bases). The CDR3 is 13 residues long. CDR1 is LGHNT and CDR2 is FRNRAP in the germline V gene. V gave up 1 base and J gave up 1 base, with 5 bases separating them.

The CDR3 reads CASSWGPTAYEQYF. DNA for the CDR3: TGTGCCAGCAGCTGGGGCCCGACAGCCTACGAGCAGTACTTC. The rearrangement joins TRBV7-6 to TRBJ2-7; possibly TRBD1 for D (5 bases). Per the germline V gene, CDR1 is SGHVS and CDR2 is FNYEAQ. Deletions cut 4 bases from V and 2 bases from J, with 12 bases between. This CDR3 is built from 14 residues.

The chain joins TRBV6-5 to TRBJ1-6; 9 bases fit TRBD1. Germline assignment: CDR1 MNHEY and CDR2 SVGAGI. The junction had 10 bases not matched to a gene; V was cut back by 6 bases and J by 10 bases. This CDR3 is built from 15 residues. The CDR3 loop is CASSPNWTGASPLHF. Written as DNA, the CDR3 is TGTGCCAGCAGCCCCAACTGGACAGGGGCCTCACCCCTCCACTTT.

V gene TRBV9 combines with J gene TRBJ2-1; tentatively, D is TRBD1 (5 bases). CDR1 and CDR2 from the germline V gene are SGDLS and YYNGEE. V lost 4 bases and J 7 bases, leaving 9 bases between the germline ends. This CDR3 is built from 12 residues. CDR3 DNA sequence: TGTGCCAGCAGCTCAGGGTGGAATGAGCAGTTCTTC. It encodes CASSSGWNEQFF.